This entry features one T cell receptor beta chain sequence. This sample stems from a study of blood T cell repertoires in COVID-19. Study-wide background: COVID-19 samples collected from the United States, Italy and Spain covered acute and convalescent phases.

Clones were read by immunoSEQ multiplex PCR, and TCRdb kept only the in-frame ones, dropping some. The table records roughly 500,000 clones, approximately 85% of them present only once. V lost 3 bases to trimming and J lost 4 bases, with 18 bases between them. The length of the CDR3 is 16 residues. Germline V lookup: CDR1 MDHEN, CDR2 SYDVKM. J is TRBJ1-1 and V is TRBV28; D gene ambiguous. This TCR derives from a human donor in a cohort sampled during active COVID-19. Sequencing input: peripheral blood. The CDR3 coding sequence is TGTGCCAGCAGTTTCCATACATCGACTGAGACCACTGAAGCTTTCTTT. Amino acid sequence: CASSFHTSTETTEAFF.